These 29 T cell receptor beta chains were all obtained from the same sample, sequenced in a study of molecular identifiers for immune sequencing clone quantification. TCRdb re-called the PCR reads through MiXCR, storing one row per CDR3 protein. The sample comprises around 300,000 distinct CDR3 sequences, roughly 23% of which are singletons, and about 0.74% rests with the top ten. The sequenced sample was naive CD8+ T cells from blood, with Jurkat cell RNA spiked in. The sample's subset: FACS-sorted CD8+CD4-CCR7+CD45RA+ naive T cells. Every receptor here comes from a human donor in good health. Some libraries in this study had Jurkat cell RNA spiked in.

This sequence joins TRBV12-3 or TRBV12-4 and TRBJ2-3, with D tentatively TRBD1 (6 bases). The V and J ends lost 5 bases and 3 bases respectively, with 12 bases between them. The CDR3 length is 14 residues. CDR3 sequence reads: CASSALGGTDTQYF. CDR3 coding DNA: TGTGCCAGCAGTGCCCTAGGGGGTACAGATACGCAGTATTTT.

This clonotype was detected many times. The V and J genes are TRBV29-1 and TRBJ2-3, with 8 bases matching TRBD1. V dropped 7 bases and J dropped 3; count of bases not matched to a gene: 9. Germline loops: CDR1 SQVTM, CDR2 ANQGSEA. The CDR3 contains 14 residues. As DNA, the CDR3 is TGCAGCGCCTCCGGGGACAGGTCAACAGATACGCAGTATTTT. Translating it yields CSASGDRSTDTQYF.

The V call is TRBV6-1, the J call TRBJ2-7; D might be TRBD1 or TRBD2, each matching 5 bases. The CDR3 loop spans 14 amino acids. Trimming removed 2 bases at V and 6 bases at J, with 14 bases between. CDR1 is MNHNS and CDR2 is SASEGT in the germline V gene. In nucleotides, the CDR3 is TGTGCCAGCAGTGAACTGGGGGTAGGACCCGAGCAGTACTTC. Its translation: CASSELGVGPEQYF.

The V gene is TRBV19, the J gene TRBJ2-7; D not certain. CDR3 length: 16 residues. CDR1 is LNHDA and CDR2 is SQIVND in the germline V gene (reference sequence). Between the trimmed V and J ends, which lost 6 bases and 3 bases, there was a span of 21 bases. CDR3 region: CASSARTYGVDYEQYF. The CDR3 DNA reads as TGTGCCAGTAGCGCTCGGACCTATGGTGTTGACTACGAGCAGTACTTC.

This clonotype was counted many times. The chain employs TRBV24-1 and TRBJ2-1; D tentatively fits TRBD1 or TRBD2 (5 bases each). Germline-derived CDR1 and CDR2 are KGHDR and SFDVKD. CDR3 length equals 14 residues. Deletions cut 0 bases from V and 6 bases from J, with 8 bases between. CDR3 residues: CATSDLPGANEQFF. CDR3 nucleotide sequence: TGTGCCACCAGTGATTTGCCCGGGGCCAATGAGCAGTTCTTC.

This clonotype showed up many times. The rearrangement uses TRBV28 and TRBJ2-1; D gene uncertain. CDR1 and CDR2 (germline): MDHEN, SYDVKM. Trimming shortened V by 6 bases and J by 3 bases, and 9 bases separated the two germline ends. The CDR3 is made up of 13 amino acids. CDR3 DNA sequence: TGTGCCAGCAGACCCCTTAGCTACAATGAGCAGTTCTTC. It is translated as CASRPLSYNEQFF.

In DNA form, the CDR3 reads TGTGCCAGCAGCCAAGTTGCCGGGGGGGGACCTAATTCACCCCTCCACTTT. It translates to CASSQVAGGGPNSPLHF. V and J are TRBV14 and TRBJ1-6, with D possibly TRBD1 on 5 matching bases. From germline, CDR1 is SGHDN and CDR2 FVKESK. The CDR3 totals 17 residues. The ends were cut back, 1 base at V and 6 bases at J, with 16 bases in the middle.

For this clonotype: With a much larger clone just one base away, this may be a read error. This sequence joins TRBV5-1 and TRBJ2-3; TRBD1 aligns across 8 bases. Trimming cost V 8 bases and J 0 bases; bases outside gene matches: 11. The V gene's germline CDR1 is SGHRS and CDR2 YFSETQ. The CDR3 has 16 residues. The CDR3 DNA reads as TGCGCCAGAAGCCTTGGACAGGGAGCGAGCACAGATACGCAGTATTTT. The encoded protein is CARSLGQGASTDTQYF.

This clonotype showed up many times. This rearrangement joins TRBV5-1 to TRBJ2-3, with 10 positions matching TRBD1. V shed 0 bases, J shed 3 bases, and the junction held 4 bases outside the gene matches. In germline, CDR1 is SGHRS, CDR2 YFSETQ. The CDR3 runs 16 residues. The CDR3 coding sequence is TGCGCCAGCAGCTTGGGACAGGGGGCTTTGACAGATACGCAGTATTTT. This codes for CASSLGQGALTDTQYF.

This clonotype has only one observation. A much larger clone lies one base from this, so it may be a read error. The chain combines TRBV29-1 with TRBJ2-5; TRBD1 aligns across 8 bases. The CDR3 runs to 14 residues. The germline CDR1 and CDR2 sequences are SQVTM and ANQGSEA. CDR3 residues: CCVGSQGDPETQYF. For the CDR3, the DNA is TGCTGCGTTGGGTCACAGGGGGACCCAGAGACCCAGTACTTC.

This sequence joins TRBV2 and TRBJ2-7; D is perhaps TRBD1 (5 bases). This CDR3 is built from 16 residues. The germline gives CDR1 SNHLY, CDR2 FYNNEI. Trimming took 6 bases from V and 0 from J, leaving 18 bases between them. The CDR3: CASSHRTEPSSYEQYF. In DNA, the CDR3 is TGTGCCAGCAGCCACAGGACCGAACCGAGCTCCTACGAGCAGTACTTC. The full variable domain, with the rest looked up from reference TRBV2 and TRBJ2-7, is EPEVTQTPSHQVTQMGQEVILRCVPISNHLYFYWYRQILGQKVEFLVSFYNNEISEKSEIFDDQFSVERPDGSNFTLKIRSTKLEDSAMYFCASSHRTEPSSYEQYFGPGTRLTVT.

The rearrangement joins TRBV9 to TRBJ2-7, with D possibly being TRBD1 (6 bases). The CDR3 has 14 residues. Germline assignment: CDR1 SGDLS and CDR2 YYNGEE. Deletions cut 4 bases from V and 4 bases from J, with 15 bases between. CDR3 coding DNA: TGTGCCAGCAGCTTAGCCCGGGACACTTACGAGCAGTACTTC. Protein: CASSLARDTYEQYF.

This clonotype was seen a handful of times. The rearrangement links TRBV19 to TRBJ1-5; D gene uncertain. The CDR3 has 14 residues. Germline CDR1 LNHDA, CDR2 SQIVND (reference sequence). V lost 6 bases and J 1 base, leaving 10 bases between the germline ends. CDR3 nucleotide sequence: TGTGCCAGTAGAATCCCACGGAGCAATCAGCCCCAGCATTTT. It is translated as CASRIPRSNQPQHF.

This clonotype was observed a few times. The chain employs TRBV7-2 and TRBJ1-5, with 7 bases fitting TRBD1. J was trimmed by 5 bases and V by 5 bases; bases with no gene match: 9. Germline CDR1 is SGHTA and CDR2 is FQGNSA. There are 15 residues in the CDR3. The CDR3 bases are TGTGCCAGCAGCCCCACGACAGGGCCTTATCAGCCCCAGCATTTT. It specifies CASSPTTGPYQPQHF.

This clonotype was observed at least ten times. This chain connects TRBV28 to TRBJ2-2; D not resolved. This CDR3 has 14 residues. Germline CDR1 reads MDHEN; CDR2 reads SYDVKM. Trimming pared 3 bases from V and 4 bases from J, leaving 9 bases between. Here the CDR3 DNA reads TGTGCCAGCAGTTTCCTTAGTATCACCGGGGAGCTGTTTTTT. This encodes CASSFLSITGELFF.

This clonotype was recorded a few times. The V call is TRBV12-3 or TRBV12-4, the J call TRBJ2-3; 11 bases line up with TRBD2. Losses at the gene ends were 6 bases for V and 1 base for J; bases not matched to a gene: 9. The CDR3 loop spans 17 amino acids. The CDR3 loop reads CASRDTSGSWGTDTQYF. DNA of the CDR3: TGTGCCAGCAGGGATACTAGCGGGAGCTGGGGCACAGATACGCAGTATTTT.

This clonotype has just a few counts. The J gene is TRBJ2-6, the V gene TRBV7-7; TRBD1 agrees at 7 bases. This CDR3 comprises 18 residues. With V trimmed by 4 bases and J by 0 bases, 9 bases remained unmatched. Germline lookup yields CDR1 SSHAT and CDR2 FNYEAQ (reference sequence). CDR3 in DNA: TGTGCCAGCAGCTCATTGGACAGGTCAAGCTCTGGGGCCAACGTCCTGACTTTC. The encoded protein is CASSSLDRSSSGANVLTF.

Many counts were recorded for this clonotype. This rearrangement joins TRBV14 to TRBJ2-2; 8 bases align to TRBD1. Trimming at V came to 0 bases and at J to 2 bases, leaving 5 bases not matched to a gene. CDR3 length: 17 amino acids. Germline CDR1 reads SGHDN; CDR2 reads FVKESK. CDR3 in amino acids: CASSQDWTGTNTGELFF. CDR3 in DNA: TGTGCCAGCAGCCAAGACTGGACAGGGACTAACACCGGGGAGCTGTTTTTT.

Written as DNA, the CDR3 is TGTGCCAGCAGTCCTACAGGGGCCATGAACACCGGGGAGCTGTTTTTT. Translating it yields CASSPTGAMNTGELFF. The rearrangement links TRBV14 to TRBJ2-2; 7 bases line up with TRBD1. CDR1 and CDR2 (germline): SGHDN, FVKESK. V trimming: 6 bases; J trimming: 1 base; junction bases outside the gene matches: 8. This CDR3 has 16 residues.

This clonotype showed up just a few times. This chain uses TRBV6-4 with TRBJ2-3; no reliable D call. Germline CDR1 is MRHNA and CDR2 is SNTAGT. The CDR3 totals 13 residues. V was trimmed by 2 bases and J by 2 bases, leaving 5 bases between them. The CDR3 DNA reads as TGTGCCAGCAGTGACGGTTTCACAGATACGCAGTATTTT. It codes for CASSDGFTDTQYF.

This clonotype appeared a single time. This chain links TRBV20-1 with TRBJ2-7; 7 bases match TRBD1. Trimming took 4 bases from V and 5 from J; bases not matched to a gene: 14. From germline, CDR1 is DFQATT and CDR2 SNEGSKA (reference sequence). The CDR3 runs 15 residues. The CDR3 region has the DNA TGCAGTGCTAAAGAAGGGACAGCCTTCCCCAACGAGCAGTACTTC. Translation: CSAKEGTAFPNEQYF.

In its sample, this clonotype was seen a few times. J is TRBJ2-7 and V is TRBV7-9; perhaps D is TRBD1 or TRBD2 (7 bases each). Germline V CDR1 and CDR2: SEHNR, FQNEAQ (reference sequence). The CDR3 has 19 residues. Trimming pared 11 bases from V and 6 bases from J, leaving 38 bases between. CDR3 loop: CASAGKTGATFTGAFEQYF. The DNA of the CDR3 is TGTGCCTCAGCGGGAAAAACAGGAGCTACGTTCACAGGGGCTTTCGAGCAGTACTTC. Together with reference TRBV7-9 and TRBJ2-7, the CDR3 gives the full variable domain: DTGVSQNPRHKITKRGQNVTFRCDPISEHNRLYWYRQTLGQGPEFLTYFQNEAQLEKSRLLSDRFSAERPKGSFSTLEIQRTEQGDSAMYLCASAGKTGATFTGAFEQYFGPGTRLTVT.

This clonotype was detected ten times or more. This sequence joins TRBV23-1 and TRBJ1-5; TRBD1 might be the D (5 bases). TRBV23-1 is reported as an ORF; its role is uncertain. The length of the CDR3 is 16 residues. The V gene lost 3 bases and the J gene lost 5 bases, with 17 bases spanning the gap. The CDR3 protein is CASSHPPAGSDQPQHF. As DNA, the CDR3 is TGCGCCAGCAGTCATCCCCCCGCAGGGTCGGATCAGCCCCAGCATTTT.

This clonotype was detected only a few times. CDR3 amino acids: CAWSDSSPLLAATDTQYF. The CDR3 region has the DNA TGTGCCTGGAGTGATTCAAGCCCATTGCTAGCGGCCACAGATACGCAGTATTTT. This chain uses TRBV30 with TRBJ2-3; 7 nucleotides agree with TRBD2. CDR1 is GTSNPN, CDR2 SVGIG, per germline (reference sequence). Germline trimming cut 1 base from V and 2 bases from J; bases unmatched to any gene: 15. CDR3 length equals 18 residues.

The gene calls are TRBV2 and TRBJ2-1; 10 nucleotides line up with TRBD1. J lost 4 bases, V lost 1 base, and 16 bases had no gene match. This CDR3 is built from 20 residues. The germline V gene encodes CDR1 SNHLY and CDR2 FYNNEI. CDR3 sequence reads: CASSEVVVIGGTGDYNEQFF. The DNA of the CDR3 is TGTGCCAGCAGTGAAGTTGTTGTAATCGGCGGGACAGGGGATTACAATGAGCAGTTCTTC.

This chain links TRBV19 with TRBJ2-2; TRBD2 aligns across 7 bases. J lost 8 bases, V lost 5 bases, and 8 bases had no gene match. This CDR3 spans 14 amino acids. Per germline, CDR1 LNHDA and CDR2 SQIVND (reference sequence). The CDR3 DNA follows: TGTGCCAGTAGTGTAGGGACTACAGCAGGGGAGCTGTTTTTT. Translating gives CASSVGTTAGELFF.

Comment on this clonotype: A much bigger clone sits one base away, suggesting this may be a read error. The V gene is TRBV4-1, the J gene TRBJ2-5, with D possibly being TRBD2 (6 bases). Germline V gives CDR1 MGHRA, CDR2 YSYEKL. This CDR3 spans 15 amino acids. CDR3 DNA sequence: TGCGCCAGCGGCCAAGCCCGACTAGTCCAAGAGACCCAGTACTTC. This encodes CASGQARLVQETQYF.

This clonotype was counted a few times. The chain employs TRBV3-1 and TRBJ2-7; D not resolved. Looked up from germline, CDR1 is LGHDT and CDR2 is YNNKEL (reference sequence). CDR3 length: 15 amino acids. The V gene lost 0 bases and the J gene lost 2 bases, with 11 bases spanning the gap. CDR3 nucleotides: TGTGCCAGCAGCCAAGATGCGGTAAGGCCCTACGAGCAGTACTTC. This sequence encodes CASSQDAVRPYEQYF.

The chain links TRBV11-1 to TRBJ2-7; TRBD2 matches 9 bases. The CDR3 covers 16 residues. V lost 6 bases to trimming and J lost 2 bases; unmatched junction nucleotides: 11. CDR1 and CDR2 from the germline V gene are SGHAT and FQDESV (reference sequence). CDR3: CASSHNRGLAAYEQYF. CDR3 DNA: TGTGCCAGCAGTCATAACAGGGGACTAGCCGCCTACGAGCAGTACTTC. Based on the CDR3 plus reference TRBV11-1 and TRBJ2-7, the full variable domain is EAEVAQSPRYKITEKSQAVAFWCDPISGHATLYWYRQILGQGPELLVQFQDESVVDDSQLPKDRFSAERLKGVDSTLKIQPAELGDSAMYLCASSHNRGLAAYEQYFGPGTRLTVT.